This T cell receptor beta chain was sequenced in a study of cytotoxic CD8 clonotypes in ibrutinib-treated CLL. The CDR3 runs to 14 residues. Looked up from germline, CDR1 is LGHNA and CDR2 is YNFKEQ. V lost 5 bases and J lost 7; bases outside the gene matches: 8. Sequencing used immunoSEQ multiplex PCR; TCRdb keeps in-frame clones, though not all of them. The sample records tens of thousands of clones, around 55% being singletons. The sequence came from a human donor with chronic lymphocytic leukemia. This chain joins TRBV4-2 and TRBJ2-5; TRBD1 matches 9 bases. Sequenced material: PBMCs, taken after 24 months of ibrutinib treatment. CDR3 protein: CASSFNRGQWTQYF. DNA of the CDR3: TGTGCCAGCAGCTTTAACAGGGGGCAGTGGACCCAGTACTTC.